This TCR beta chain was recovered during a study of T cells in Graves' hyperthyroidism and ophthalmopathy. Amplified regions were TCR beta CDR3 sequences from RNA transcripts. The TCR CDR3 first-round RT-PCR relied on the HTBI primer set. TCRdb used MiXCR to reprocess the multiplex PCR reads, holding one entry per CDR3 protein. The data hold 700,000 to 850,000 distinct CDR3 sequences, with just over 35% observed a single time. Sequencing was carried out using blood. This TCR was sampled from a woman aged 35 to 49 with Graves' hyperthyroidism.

For the CDR3, the DNA is TGCGCCAGCAGCCTAGCGGTAAACCAAGAGACCCAGTACTTC. It codes for CASSLAVNQETQYF. V is TRBV5-1 and J is TRBJ2-5, with 7 bases aligning to TRBD2. Germline V gene data show CDR1 as SGHRS and CDR2 as YFSETQ. The CDR3 sequence is 14 residues long. The J segment lost 0 bases and the V segment lost 4 bases, leaving 3 bases of the junction unmatched.